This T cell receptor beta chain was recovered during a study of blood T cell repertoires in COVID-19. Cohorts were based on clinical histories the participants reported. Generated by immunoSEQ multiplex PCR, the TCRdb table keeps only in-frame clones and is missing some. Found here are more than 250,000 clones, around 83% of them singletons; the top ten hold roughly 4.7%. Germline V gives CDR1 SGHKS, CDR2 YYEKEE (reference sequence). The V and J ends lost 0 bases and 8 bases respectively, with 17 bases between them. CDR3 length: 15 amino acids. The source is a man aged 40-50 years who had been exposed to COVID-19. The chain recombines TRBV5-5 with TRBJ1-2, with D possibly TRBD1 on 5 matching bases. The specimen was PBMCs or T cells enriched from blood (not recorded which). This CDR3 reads CASSLEVQGLGGYTF. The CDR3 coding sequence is TGTGCCAGCAGCTTGGAAGTTCAGGGATTGGGCGGCTACACCTTC.